This T cell receptor beta chain was observed in a study of T-cell reconstitution after alpha-beta-depleted transplantation in children. This clonotype was seen at least ten times. Construction of the TCRbeta library involved unique molecular identifiers. TCRdb re-called the PCR reads with MiXCR, one entry per CDR3 protein. The table lists about 200,000 distinct CDR3 sequences, just over 14% of them singletons. CDR1 SGHTA and CDR2 FQGNSA come from the germline V gene. V gave up 5 bases and J gave up 5 bases, with 15 bases separating them. CDR3 length equals 14 residues. The sample here was PBMCs from the stem cell graft donor, taken from the stem cell graft. The chain carries TRBV7-2 and TRBJ2-5; D is possibly TRBD1 or TRBD2 (5 bases each). The sequence derives from a human donor who donated a stem cell graft to a child with acute lymphoblastic leukemia. In nucleotides, the CDR3 is TGTGCCAGCAGCCAAAACCGGGGCCGGGAGACCCAGTACTTC. Protein sequence: CASSQNRGRETQYF.